This TCR beta chain was identified in a study of control samples from healthy donors and cancer patients. Trimming at V came to 5 bases and at J to 4 bases, leaving 4 bases not matched to a gene. The CDR3 has 13 amino acids. From germline, CDR1 is LNHDA and CDR2 SQIVND (reference sequence). Sequenced by immunoSEQ multiplex PCR; TCRdb stores in-frame clones only, minus some. Here the sample spans tens of thousands of clones, roughly 90% being singletons. In this sample, this clone turned up once. The receptor was derived from a woman aged 60-75 years with head and neck cancer. The rearrangement links TRBV19 to TRBJ2-7; 8 bases map to TRBD1. The sequenced sample consisted of PBMCs. The CDR3 region is CASSSRDRYEQYF. DNA for the CDR3: TGTGCCAGTAGTTCCCGGGACAGGTACGAGCAGTACTTC.